This T cell receptor beta chain was profiled in a study of T cells in localized non-small cell lung cancer. Produced via immunoSEQ multiplex PCR; TCRdb's table is partial and in-frame only. Of tens of thousands of clones listed, around 90% were seen once; the top ten hold 20% to 25%. The CDR3 sequence is 15 residues long. Germline V gene lookup returns CDR1 MDHEN and CDR2 SYDVKM. The germline V and J ends were trimmed by 5 bases and 4 bases, with 17 bases remaining between them. Of note for this clone: Its antigen is undetermined.

Study-level findings and limits: Longer overall survival was linked to higher blood T cell density. Adjacent lung tissue had a median roughly 52 of the top 100 clones found in the tumor. T cell clonality was highest in uninvolved adjacent lung, above tumor. Because only a single region of the tumor was sequenced, heterogeneity remains possible.

This TCR came from a man aged 40 to 75 with stage I squamous cell lung carcinoma. The source material was peripheral blood, sampled before any cancer treatment. The V and J genes are TRBV28 and TRBJ1-2; D is ambiguous. The CDR3 nucleotides are TGTGCCAGCAGTCCTTCATCCAAAAGGACCTATGGCTACACCTTC. It translates to CASSPSSKRTYGYTF.